This is a list of T cell receptor beta chains from one sample in a study of OX40 agonist ivuxolimab in advanced cancers. TCRdb keeps only in-frame clones here, not all; method: immunoSEQ multiplex PCR. The sample records 92,000 or so clones, under 90% being singletons. The specimen comprised CD4+ or CD8+ T cells sorted from blood, sampled in a trial of the OX40 agonist ivuxolimab. These receptors came from an adult with an advanced solid tumor such as melanoma, head and neck, liver or kidney cancer. Both conserved end residues are part of each CDR3. A D gene is named only where the DNA matches it firmly. Clone size is given for some rows only: seen once, a few or many times, or a class if the clone is expanded.

TRBJ2-5 TRBD1 . TRBV7-9 CASSANRGRETQYF TGTGCCAGCAGCGCAAACAGGGGGCGAGAGACCCAGTACTTC
TRBJ1-5 . . TRBV5-6 CASSLYEGGGQPQHF TGTGCCAGCAGCTTGTATGAGGGTGGGGGTCAGCCCCAGCATTTT
TRBJ2-2 TRBD2 . TRBV4-2 CASSQGFLAGNTGELFF TGTGCCAGCAGCCAAGGCTTTTTAGCGGGGAACACCGGGGAGCTGTTTTTT
TRBJ1-2 TRBD1 few TRBV19 CASGGQGDYGYTF TGTGCCAGTGGGGGACAGGGCGACTATGGCTACACCTTC
TRBJ1-1 . few TRBV27 CASSLTGNTEAFF TGTGCCAGCAGTTTGACAGGGAACACTGAAGCTTTCTTT
TRBJ1-1 . . TRBV27 CASSLSRNTEAFF TGTGCCAGCAGTTTGTCAAGGAACACTGAAGCTTTCTTT
TRBJ1-1 . . TRBV6-5 CASSPVDRLNTEAFF TGTGCCAGCAGTCCCGTAGACAGATTGAACACTGAAGCTTTCTTT
TRBJ2-1 . . TRBV5-1 CASSALTTPNEQFF TGCGCCAGCAGCGCCCTTACTACCCCCAATGAGCAGTTCTTC
TRBJ2-7 TRBD2 . TRBV7-8 CASSWELAGRPYEQYF TGTGCCAGCAGCTGGGAACTAGCGGGGAGACCCTACGAGCAGTACTTC
TRBJ2-5 TRBD2 . TRBV6-5 CASSPSGSGTQYF TGTGCCAGCAGTCCTAGCGGGAGTGGGACCCAGTACTTC
TRBJ1-1 . . TRBV11-1 CASSLGGRNTEAFF TGTGCCAGCAGCTTAGGAGGGAGGAACACTGAAGCTTTCTTT
TRBJ1-6 TRBD1 . TRBV6-6 CASSPTGENSPLHF TGTGCCAGCAGTCCAACAGGGGAGAATTCACCCCTCCACTTT
TRBJ1-5 . . TRBV7-2 CASSPRQGYNQPQHF TGTGCCAGCAGCCCCCGCCAGGGCTATAATCAGCCCCAGCATTTT
TRBJ1-1 TRBD1 . TRBV4-1 CASSQGLQGATEAFF TGCGCCAGCAGCCAAGGTCTGCAGGGGGCCACTGAAGCTTTCTTT
TRBJ1-2 . . TRBV14 CASSQRPQALPFGYTF TGTGCCAGCAGCCAAAGGCCACAGGCCCTCCCCTTCGGCTACACCTTC
TRBJ1-2 . . TRBV5-8 CASSRGQSLYYGYTF TGTGCCAGCAGCCGAGGACAGAGCCTCTACTATGGCTACACCTTC
TRBJ1-1 . . TRBV5-1 CASTQGRSWDTEAFF TGCGCCAGCACCCAGGGAAGGAGTTGGGACACTGAAGCTTTCTTT
TRBJ1-2 . . TRBV7-3 CATAPNPGYGYTF TGTGCCACCGCGCCCAACCCGGGTTATGGCTACACCTTC
TRBJ1-5 TRBD1 . TRBV5-1 CASSATGTGQPQHF TGCGCCAGCAGCGCGACAGGGACAGGCCAGCCCCAGCATTTT
TRBJ1-2 . . TRBV7-6 CASSLGGQGDGYTF TGTGCCAGCAGCTTAGGGGGTCAGGGTGATGGCTACACCTTC
TRBJ2-1 TRBD2 . TRBV6-1 CASREPGLAGEYEQFF TGTGCCAGCAGAGAACCGGGACTAGCGGGAGAGTATGAGCAGTTCTTC
TRBJ2-5 . . TRBV14 CASSSRSKGYQETQYF TGTGCCAGCAGCTCCCGTTCCAAGGGTTACCAAGAGACCCAGTACTTC
TRBJ1-2 TRBD1 . TRBV5-4 CASSPGGDRANYGYTF TGTGCCAGCAGCCCCGGGGGGGACAGGGCCAACTATGGCTACACCTTC
TRBJ1-4 TRBD1 . TRBV9 CASSAGSGQGQEKLFF TGTGCCAGCAGCGCAGGCTCAGGACAGGGTCAGGAAAAACTGTTTTTT
TRBJ2-1 TRBD2 . TRBV30 CAWSALTLAGEAYNEQFF TGTGCCTGGAGTGCTCTCACTCTAGCGGGGGAGGCCTACAATGAGCAGTTCTTC
TRBJ1-6 . . TRBV6-4 CASSDSPVGSPLHF TGTGCCAGCAGTGACAGCCCTGTAGGGTCACCCCTCCACTTT
TRBJ2-1 TRBD2 . TRBV2 CASSERLAGLNEQFF TGTGCCAGCAGTGAACGACTAGCGGGGTTAAATGAGCAGTTCTTC
TRBJ1-3 . once TRBV7-2 CASSLAGGGSGNTIYF TGTGCCAGCAGCTTAGCCGGAGGAGGTTCTGGAAACACCATATATTTT
TRBJ1-3 . . TRBV6-5 CASSRVTGNTIYF TGTGCCAGCAGCAGGGTTACTGGAAACACCATATATTTT
TRBJ1-1 . . TRBV21-1 CASSKVNNGAGVLAFF TGTGCCAGCAGCAAAGTCAATAACGGGGCCGGGGTTTTGGCTTTCTTT
TRBJ2-1 TRBD2 . TRBV7-2 CASSPRGFTYNEQFF TGTGCCAGCAGCCCGCGGGGGTTTACCTACAATGAGCAGTTCTTC
TRBJ2-2 TRBD1 . TRBV12-5 CASGPDRANTGELFF TGTGCTAGTGGCCCCGACAGGGCGAACACCGGGGAGCTGTTTTTT